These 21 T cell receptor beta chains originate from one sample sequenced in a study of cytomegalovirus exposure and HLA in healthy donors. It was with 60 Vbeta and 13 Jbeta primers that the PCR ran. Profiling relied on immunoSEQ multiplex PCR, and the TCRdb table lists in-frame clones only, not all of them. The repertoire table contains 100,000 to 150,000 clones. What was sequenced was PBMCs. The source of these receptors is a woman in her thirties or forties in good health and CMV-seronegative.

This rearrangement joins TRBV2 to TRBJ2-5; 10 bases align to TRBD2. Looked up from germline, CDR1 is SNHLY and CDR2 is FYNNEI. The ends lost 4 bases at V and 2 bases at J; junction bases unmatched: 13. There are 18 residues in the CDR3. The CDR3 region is CASSGTSPGLARQETQYF. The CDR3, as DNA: TGTGCCAGCAGTGGTACTTCACCGGGACTAGCGAGACAAGAGACCCAGTACTTC.

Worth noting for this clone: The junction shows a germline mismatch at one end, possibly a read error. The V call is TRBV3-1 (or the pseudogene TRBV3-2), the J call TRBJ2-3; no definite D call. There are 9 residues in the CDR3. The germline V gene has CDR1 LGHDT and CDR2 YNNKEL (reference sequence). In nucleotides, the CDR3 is TGTGCCAGCAGCCAGCGACTGAAATTT. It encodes CASSQRLKF.

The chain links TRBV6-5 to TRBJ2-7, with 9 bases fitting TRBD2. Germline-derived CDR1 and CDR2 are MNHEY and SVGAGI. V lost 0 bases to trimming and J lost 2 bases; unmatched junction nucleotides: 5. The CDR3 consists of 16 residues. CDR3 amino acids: CASSYSPSGAAYEQYF. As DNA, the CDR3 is TGTGCCAGCAGTTACTCCCCTAGCGGGGCCGCCTACGAGCAGTACTTC.

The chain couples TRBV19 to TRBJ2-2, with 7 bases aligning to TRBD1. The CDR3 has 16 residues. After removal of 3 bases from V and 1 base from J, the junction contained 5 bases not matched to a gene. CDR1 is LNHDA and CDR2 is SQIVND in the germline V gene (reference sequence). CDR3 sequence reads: CASSMRRQGNTGELFF. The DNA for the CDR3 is TGTGCCAGTAGTATGAGGAGACAGGGGAACACCGGGGAGCTGTTTTTT.

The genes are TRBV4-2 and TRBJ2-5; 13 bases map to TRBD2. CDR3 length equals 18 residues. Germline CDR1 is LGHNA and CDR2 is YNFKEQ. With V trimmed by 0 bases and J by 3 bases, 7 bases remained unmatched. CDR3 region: CASSQEGTGTSGKETQYF. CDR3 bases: TGTGCCAGCAGCCAAGAAGGAACCGGGACTAGCGGGAAAGAGACCCAGTACTTC.

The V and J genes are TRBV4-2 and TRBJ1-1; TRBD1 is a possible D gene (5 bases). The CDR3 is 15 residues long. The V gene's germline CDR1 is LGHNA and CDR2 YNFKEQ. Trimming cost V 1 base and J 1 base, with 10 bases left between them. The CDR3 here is CASSQGTGKNTEAFF. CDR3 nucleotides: TGTGCCAGCAGCCAAGGTACAGGTAAGAACACTGAAGCTTTCTTT.

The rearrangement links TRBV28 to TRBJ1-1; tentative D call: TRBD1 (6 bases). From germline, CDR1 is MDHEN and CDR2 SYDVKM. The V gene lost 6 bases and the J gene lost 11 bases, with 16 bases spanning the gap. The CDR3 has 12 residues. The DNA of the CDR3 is TGTGCCAGCAGGACAGGAAAGCCTGGGGCTTTCTTT. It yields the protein CASRTGKPGAFF.

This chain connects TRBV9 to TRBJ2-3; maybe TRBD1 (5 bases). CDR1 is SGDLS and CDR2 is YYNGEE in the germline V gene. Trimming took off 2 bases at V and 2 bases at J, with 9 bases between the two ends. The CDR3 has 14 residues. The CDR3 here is CASSVQGYTDTQYF. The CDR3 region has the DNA TGTGCCAGCAGCGTTCAGGGTTACACAGATACGCAGTATTTT. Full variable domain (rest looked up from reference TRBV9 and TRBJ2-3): DSGVTQTPKHLITATGQRVTLRCSPRSGDLSVYWYQQSLDQGLQFLIQYYNGEERAKGNILERFSAQQFPDLHSELNLSSLELGDSALYFCASSVQGYTDTQYFGPGTRLTVL.

The CDR3 DNA reads as TGCGCCAGCAGCACCCTCGGGGGGGCCAGTTACGAGCAGTACTTC. This encodes CASSTLGGASYEQYF. This chain joins TRBV5-1 and TRBJ2-7; 8 bases fit TRBD2. The V gene end was trimmed by 4 bases and the J gene end by 4 bases; junction bases not matched to a gene: 10. CDR3 length equals 15 residues. CDR1 is SGHRS, CDR2 YFSETQ, per germline.

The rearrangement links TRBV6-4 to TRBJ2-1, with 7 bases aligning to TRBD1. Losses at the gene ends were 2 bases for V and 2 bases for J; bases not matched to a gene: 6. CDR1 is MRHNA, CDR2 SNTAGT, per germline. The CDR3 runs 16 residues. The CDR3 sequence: CASSDLEQGTYNEQFF. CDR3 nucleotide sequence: TGTGCCAGCAGTGACCTAGAACAGGGGACCTACAATGAGCAGTTCTTC.

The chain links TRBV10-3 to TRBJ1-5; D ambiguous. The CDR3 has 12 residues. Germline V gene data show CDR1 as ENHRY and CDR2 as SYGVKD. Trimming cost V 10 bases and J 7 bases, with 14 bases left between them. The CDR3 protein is CATSLIEQPQHF. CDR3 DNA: TGTGCCACCTCCCTGATAGAGCAGCCCCAGCATTTT.

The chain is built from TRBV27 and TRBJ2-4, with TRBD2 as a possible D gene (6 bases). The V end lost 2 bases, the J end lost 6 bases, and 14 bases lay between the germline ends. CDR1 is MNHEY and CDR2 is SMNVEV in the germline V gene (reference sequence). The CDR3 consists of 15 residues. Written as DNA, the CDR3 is TGTGCCAGCAGTTTAACCGTGGACGGGGGAAACATTCAGTACTTC. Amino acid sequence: CASSLTVDGGNIQYF.

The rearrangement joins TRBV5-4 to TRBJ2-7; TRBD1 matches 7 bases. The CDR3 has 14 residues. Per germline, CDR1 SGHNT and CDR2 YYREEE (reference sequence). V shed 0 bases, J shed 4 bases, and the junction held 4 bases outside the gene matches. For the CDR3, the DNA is TGTGCCAGCAGCTTGGACAGGGGCGGGTACGAGCAGTACTTC. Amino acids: CASSLDRGGYEQYF.

The CDR3 DNA is TGTGCCACCAGCCAAACCAGGGGCTACACTGAAGCTTTCTTT. Translated: CATSQTRGYTEAFF. The chain combines TRBV15 with TRBJ1-1, with D tentatively TRBD1 (6 bases). CDR1 LNHNV and CDR2 YYDKDF come from the germline V gene (reference sequence). The CDR3 contains 14 residues. V lost 5 bases and J 3 bases, leaving 13 bases between the germline ends.

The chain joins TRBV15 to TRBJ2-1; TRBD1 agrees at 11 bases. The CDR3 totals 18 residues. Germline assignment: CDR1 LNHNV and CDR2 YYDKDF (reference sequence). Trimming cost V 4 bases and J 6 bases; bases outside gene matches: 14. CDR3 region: CATSNPGRTGQGVNEQFF. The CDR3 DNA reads TGTGCCACCAGCAATCCCGGCCGAACGGGACAGGGGGTCAATGAGCAGTTCTTC.

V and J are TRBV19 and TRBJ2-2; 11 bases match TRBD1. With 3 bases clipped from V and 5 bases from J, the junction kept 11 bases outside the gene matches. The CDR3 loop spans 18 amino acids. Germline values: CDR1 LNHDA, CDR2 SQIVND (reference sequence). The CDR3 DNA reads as TGTGCCAGTAGTATCTTACGGACAGGGGGCTTGGGGACCGGGGAGCTGTTTTTT. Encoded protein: CASSILRTGGLGTGELFF. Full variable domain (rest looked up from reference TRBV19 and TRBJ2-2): DGGITQSPKYLFRKEGQNVTLSCEQNLNHDAMYWYRQDPGQGLRLIYYSQIVNDFQKGDIAEGYSVSREKKESFPLTVTSAQKNPTAFYLCASSILRTGGLGTGELFFGEGSRLTVL.

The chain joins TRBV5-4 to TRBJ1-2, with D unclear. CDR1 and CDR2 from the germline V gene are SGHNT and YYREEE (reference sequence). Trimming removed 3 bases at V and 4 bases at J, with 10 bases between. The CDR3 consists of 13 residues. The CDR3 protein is CASSSERGYGYTF. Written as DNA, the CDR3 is TGTGCCAGCAGCTCCGAGCGGGGCTATGGCTACACCTTC.

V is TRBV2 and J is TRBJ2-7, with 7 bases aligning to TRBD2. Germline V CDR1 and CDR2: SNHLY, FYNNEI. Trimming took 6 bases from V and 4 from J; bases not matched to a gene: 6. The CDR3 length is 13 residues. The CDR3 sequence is CASSLGGGYEQYV. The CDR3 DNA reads TGTGCCAGCAGCCTCGGGGGAGGGTACGAGCAGTACGTC.

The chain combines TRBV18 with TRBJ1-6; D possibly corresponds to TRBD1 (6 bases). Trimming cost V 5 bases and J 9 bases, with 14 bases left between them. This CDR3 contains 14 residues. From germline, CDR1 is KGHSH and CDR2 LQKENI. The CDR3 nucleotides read TGTGCCAGCTCATTTCGGGAGGGGGTTTCACCCCTCCACTTT. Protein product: CASSFREGVSPLHF.

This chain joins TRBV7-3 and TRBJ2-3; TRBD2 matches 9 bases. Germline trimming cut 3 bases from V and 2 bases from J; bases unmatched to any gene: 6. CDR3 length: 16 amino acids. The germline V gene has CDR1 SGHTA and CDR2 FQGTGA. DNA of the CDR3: TGTGCCAGCAGCTTTAGGGCGGGGGGGACCACAGATACGCAGTATTTT. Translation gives CASSFRAGGTTDTQYF.

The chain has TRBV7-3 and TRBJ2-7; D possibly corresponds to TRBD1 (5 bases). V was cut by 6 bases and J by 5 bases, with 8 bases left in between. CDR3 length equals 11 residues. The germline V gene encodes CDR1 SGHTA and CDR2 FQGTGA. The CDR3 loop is CASRPGHEQYV. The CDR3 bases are TGTGCCAGCAGACCAGGGCACGAGCAGTACGTC.